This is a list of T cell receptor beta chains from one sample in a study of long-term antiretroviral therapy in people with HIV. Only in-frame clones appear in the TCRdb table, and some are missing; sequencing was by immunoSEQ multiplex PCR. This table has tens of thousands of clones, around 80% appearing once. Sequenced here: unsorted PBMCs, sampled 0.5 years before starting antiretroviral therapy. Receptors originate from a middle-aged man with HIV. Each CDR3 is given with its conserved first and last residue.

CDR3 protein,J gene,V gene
CASRSPGQRNSPLHF,TRBJ1-6,TRBV28
CSVATGGADQPQHF,TRBJ1-5,TRBV29-1
CASTRETGKILSGANVLTF,TRBJ2-6,TRBV5-1
CASSSWGGDYEQYF,TRBJ2-7,TRBV7-2
CASRRGEGSPNEKLFF,TRBJ1-4,TRBV2
CASSDDRNTEAFF,TRBJ1-1,TRBV7-3
CASSLGLAATNEKLFF,TRBJ1-4,TRBV7-9
CAWGSGGETQYF,TRBJ2-5,TRBV30
CASSPLFGGMNTEAFF,TRBJ1-1,TRBV27
CAWSVIGGTEAFF,TRBJ1-1,TRBV30
CASSVMLGAGASDTQYF,TRBJ2-3,TRBV9
CASSIGQGYTF,TRBJ1-2,TRBV19
CASSVGAQDGDTQYF,TRBJ2-3,TRBV9
CASSLGGTGRDQPQHF,TRBJ1-5,TRBV7-8
CASSHTSETQYF,TRBJ2-5,TRBV5-1